The 17 T cell receptor beta chains below all came from one sample that was sequenced in a study of cytotoxic CD8 clonotypes in ibrutinib-treated CLL. The protocol was immunoSEQ multiplex PCR, while the TCRdb copy is restricted to in-frame clones and leaves out a portion. This table holds some 290,000 clones, almost 80% found once. The material sequenced was PBMCs, taken before ibrutinib treatment. The origin of the receptors is a human donor with chronic lymphocytic leukemia.

The chain employs TRBV30 and TRBJ1-2, with D uncertain. Deletions cut 1 base from V and 4 bases from J, with 4 bases between. Germline V lookup: CDR1 GTSNPN, CDR2 SVGIG (reference sequence). The CDR3 runs to 11 residues. The CDR3 nucleotides read TGTGCCTGGAGTGAGGGCTATGGCTACACCTTC. Protein product: CAWSEGYGYTF.

This chain uses TRBV4-3 with TRBJ2-3; possibly TRBD2 for D (5 bases). The CDR3 has 15 residues. Per the germline V gene, CDR1 is LGHNA and CDR2 is YSLEER. Trimming took 4 bases from V and 6 from J, leaving 17 bases between them. The CDR3 bases are TGCGCCAGCAGCCGGCGGGCCCCCGGGATTGATACGCAGTATTTT. Protein sequence: CASSRRAPGIDTQYF.

This clone appeared once. V usage is TRBV7-2 and J usage is TRBJ1-1; D perhaps matches TRBD1 (5 bases). There are 13 residues in the CDR3. Trimming shortened V by 3 bases and J by 4 bases, and 9 bases separated the two germline ends. Germline CDR1 is SGHTA and CDR2 is FQGNSA. The CDR3 DNA is TGTGCCAGCAGCTTTCAGGGAGGCACTGAAGCTTTCTTT. Encoded protein: CASSFQGGTEAFF.

V gene TRBV5-1 combines with J gene TRBJ2-3, with D unresolved. The V gene's germline CDR1 is SGHRS and CDR2 YFSETQ. CDR3 length: 12 residues. With 0 bases removed from V and 6 bases from J, the gap between germline ends came to 5 bases. The CDR3 coding sequence is TGCGCCAGCAGCTTGGCCGGGGATACGCAGTATTTT. Translation: CASSLAGDTQYF.

J is TRBJ1-5 and V is TRBV6-4, with D maybe TRBD1 (5 bases). From germline, CDR1 is MRHNA and CDR2 SNTAGT. The CDR3 consists of 14 residues. The germline V and J ends were trimmed by 7 bases and 0 bases, with 10 bases remaining between them. The CDR3 is CASKQVNSNQPQHF. The CDR3 region has the DNA TGTGCCAGCAAACAGGTAAATAGCAATCAGCCCCAGCATTTT.

This clone was found a few times. This chain connects TRBV10-1 to TRBJ2-1, with 8 nucleotides matching TRBD2. V shed 3 bases, J shed 3 bases, and the junction held 4 bases outside the gene matches. The CDR3 covers 15 residues. From germline, CDR1 is WNHNN and CDR2 SYGVQD (reference sequence). CDR3: CASSDSGEFYNEQFF. CDR3 sequence (DNA): TGCGCCAGCAGTGATAGCGGGGAATTCTACAATGAGCAGTTCTTC.

A few counts support this clone. The J gene is TRBJ2-6, the V gene TRBV7-3; no firm D call. Trimming removed 5 bases at V and 0 bases at J, with 8 bases between. The CDR3 loop spans 15 amino acids. The germline CDR1 and CDR2 sequences are SGHTA and FQGTGA. This CDR3 reads CASSLQHSGANVLTF. The CDR3 bases are TGTGCCAGCAGCCTACAGCACTCTGGGGCCAACGTCCTGACTTTC.

This clone was found a few times. The chain uses TRBV5-5 and TRBJ1-2, with D uncertain. CDR1 SGHKS and CDR2 YYEKEE come from the germline V gene (reference sequence). Trimming shortened V by 1 base and J by 2 bases, and 12 bases separated the two germline ends. The CDR3 extends over 15 amino acids. CDR3 protein: CASSLRAGLNYGYTF. CDR3 nucleotide sequence: TGTGCCAGCAGCTTGAGGGCGGGATTAAACTATGGCTACACCTTC.

The chain joins TRBV5-4 to TRBJ2-7; 12 nucleotides line up with TRBD2. Trimming removed 4 bases from V and 2 bases from J; junction bases left unmatched: 4. The V gene's germline CDR1 is SGHNT and CDR2 YYREEE (reference sequence). The CDR3 loop spans 15 amino acids. The DNA of the CDR3 is TGTGCCAGCAGCCCTGGACTAGCGGGAACCTACGAGCAGTACTTC. This encodes CASSPGLAGTYEQYF.

V is TRBV5-1 and J is TRBJ1-6, with a weak D call TRBD1 (5 bases). Germline V gene sequence: CDR1 SGHRS, CDR2 YFSETQ. V lost 0 bases, J lost 9 bases, and 19 bases lay in between. The CDR3 runs 17 residues. The CDR3 here is CASSLAGSRAGGSPLHF. CDR3 nucleotides: TGCGCCAGCAGCTTGGCCGGCAGTCGGGCCGGGGGTTCACCCCTCCACTTT.

As concerns this clone: Mismatch with germline at one junction end may stem from a read error. The chain employs TRBV9 and TRBJ1-1, with a weak D call TRBD1 (5 bases). The CDR3 runs to 12 residues. Germline V lookup: CDR1 SGDLS, CDR2 YYNGEE. Here the CDR3 reads CASSPPVGDAQF. The CDR3 region has the DNA TGTGCCAGCAGCCCACCCGTTGGGGACGCACAATTT.

This clone was picked up one time. This chain uses TRBV6-5 with TRBJ1-1; tentative D call: TRBD1 (5 bases). Per the germline V gene, CDR1 is MNHEY and CDR2 is SVGAGI. This CDR3 comprises 15 residues. The V gene lost 2 bases and the J gene lost 0 bases, with 10 bases spanning the gap. The CDR3 reads CASSYNTGMNTEAFF. CDR3 coding DNA: TGTGCCAGCAGTTACAATACAGGCATGAACACTGAAGCTTTCTTT.

Only one count was recorded for this clone. The chain links TRBV6-5 to TRBJ2-7; D might be TRBD1 or TRBD2, each matching 5 bases. CDR3 length: 16 residues. Germline V lookup: CDR1 MNHEY, CDR2 SVGAGI. The V and J ends lost 0 bases and 6 bases respectively, with 18 bases between them. This CDR3 is CASSYSGRTGASEQYF. The CDR3 region has the DNA TGTGCCAGCAGTTACTCGGGGCGGACTGGGGCTAGCGAGCAGTACTTC.

The CDR3 protein is CASSYRTGDDNEQFF. The CDR3 nucleotides read TGCGCCAGCAGCTACCGGACAGGGGATGACAATGAGCAGTTCTTC. The V call is TRBV4-1, the J call TRBJ2-1; TRBD1 agrees at 9 bases. Germline V lookup: CDR1 MGHRA, CDR2 YSYEKL. Germline trimming cut 5 bases from V and 5 bases from J; bases unmatched to any gene: 7. The CDR3 totals 15 residues.

The chain carries TRBV29-1 and TRBJ2-7; the D is unclear. CDR3 length: 13 residues. CDR1 and CDR2 from the germline V gene are SQVTM and ANQGSEA. V was clipped by 3 bases and J by 2 bases, with 11 bases between them. The CDR3 nucleotides are TGCAGCGTTGAGGGTCTCCCTCCCTACGAGCAGTACTTC. Its protein product is CSVEGLPPYEQYF.

The rearrangement joins TRBV21-1 to TRBJ2-1; the table names TRBD2, a call not compared with the DNA. TRBV21-1 is given as a pseudogene. This CDR3 contains 15 residues. The CDR3 spells CASSGLAGVYHEQFF. The CDR3 DNA reads TGTGCCAGCAGCGGGCTAGCGGGAGTATACCATGAGCAGTTCTTC.

This chain joins TRBV21-1 and TRBJ1-1; the table assigns TRBD1, which was not confirmed against the DNA. TRBV21-1 is deemed a pseudogene. The CDR3 runs 18 residues. The CDR3 is CASSTSDRGRYENTEAFF. The CDR3 DNA sequence: TGTGCCAGCAGCACCTCGGACAGGGGAAGGTATGAGAACACTGAAGCTTTCTTT.